This entry lists 25 T cell receptor beta chains sequenced from one sample in a study of identical twins. TCRdb ran MiXCR on the 5' RACE reads and lists one entry per CDR3 protein. The data hold about 390,000 distinct CDR3 sequences, with 9% to 10% observed a single time. Input material: naive T cells sorted from blood. The receptors were sampled from a woman aged 45-60 years in good health.

This clonotype was detected many times. This sequence joins TRBV4-1 and TRBJ2-3, with a weak D call TRBD2 (6 bases). The CDR3 covers 15 residues. The V end was cut by 5 bases, the J end by 6 bases, with 18 bases between. Germline V gives CDR1 MGHRA, CDR2 YSYEKL. The CDR3 sequence is CASSGSWGVSDTQYF. DNA of the CDR3: TGCGCCAGCAGCGGTAGCTGGGGGGTATCGGATACGCAGTATTTT.

The chain combines TRBV12-3 or TRBV12-4 with TRBJ1-6; D perhaps matches TRBD1 (5 bases). The CDR3 spans 14 residues. V dropped 6 bases and J dropped 8 bases, with 14 bases sitting between them. CDR3 residues: CASSLGLGDSPLHF. As DNA, the CDR3 is TGTGCCAGCAGCTTGGGATTAGGGGATTCACCCCTCCACTTT.

Remarks on this clonotype: A much larger clone differs from this one at a single base, so this may be a read error. The chain carries TRBV29-1 and TRBJ2-1, with 8 bases aligning to TRBD1. Germline assignment: CDR1 SQVTM and CDR2 ANQGSEA. CDR3 size: 14 residues. The CDR3: CSVVHGQGVNDQFF. CDR3 bases: TGCAGCGTGGTGCACGGACAGGGCGTGAATGACCAGTTCTTC.

The chain has TRBV10-3 and TRBJ2-3; TRBD2 might be the D (5 bases). The CDR3 runs to 12 residues. The V end lost 4 bases, the J end lost 7 bases, and 9 bases lay between the germline ends. CDR1 is ENHRY, CDR2 SYGVKD, per germline. In DNA, the CDR3 is TGTGCCATCAGTGTGGAGGAGTATACGCAGTATTTT. Its protein product is CAISVEEYTQYF.

V gene TRBV20-1 combines with J gene TRBJ2-5, with 8 bases matching TRBD2. Per germline, CDR1 DFQATT and CDR2 SNEGSKA (reference sequence). The CDR3 runs 14 residues. Losses at the gene ends were 3 bases for V and 5 bases for J; bases not matched to a gene: 8. The CDR3 reads CSASSAGARETQYF. CDR3 coding DNA: TGCAGTGCTAGCTCAGCGGGAGCACGGGAGACCCAGTACTTC.

This sequence joins TRBV25-1 and TRBJ2-3, with 9 positions matching TRBD2. With 8 bases clipped from V and 1 base from J, the junction kept 1 base outside the gene matches. This CDR3 has 13 residues. In germline, CDR1 is MGHDK, CDR2 SYGVNS. CDR3 loop: CASCGGGTDTQYF. The CDR3 DNA follows: TGTGCCAGCTGCGGGGGGGGCACAGATACGCAGTATTTT.

The table lists this clonotype with many counts. The V call is TRBV7-9, the J call TRBJ2-5, with TRBD2 matching over 8 bases. The CDR3 sequence is 14 residues long. CDR1 and CDR2 (germline): SEHNR, FQNEAQ (reference sequence). V shed 3 bases and J 4 bases; nucleotides not matched to a gene: 4. In nucleotides, the CDR3 is TGTGCCAGCAGCTTGGGGACTAGAGCAGAGACCCAGTACTTC. This sequence encodes CASSLGTRAETQYF.

This clonotype was detected ten times or more. The rearrangement uses TRBV5-1 and TRBJ2-2; D is unresolved. Germline V gene sequence: CDR1 SGHRS, CDR2 YFSETQ. The CDR3 contains 14 residues. Trimming removed 0 bases at V and 4 bases at J, with 7 bases between. CDR3 bases: TGCGCCAGCAGCTTGGAGGGCGCCACCGGGGAGCTGTTTTTT. It translates to CASSLEGATGELFF.

The sample holds a few counts of this clonotype. J is TRBJ1-1 and V is TRBV13, with no clear D. Trimming took 2 bases from V and 0 from J, leaving 10 bases between them. The germline CDR1 and CDR2 sequences are PRHDT and FYEKMQ (reference sequence). This CDR3 region has 15 residues. As DNA, the CDR3 is TGTGCCAGCAGCTTACACCCGGGCATGAACACTGAAGCTTTCTTT. This gives the protein CASSLHPGMNTEAFF.

This clonotype was observed many times. V is TRBV10-3 and J is TRBJ2-1, with D unclear. The CDR3 contains 12 residues. Per the germline V gene, CDR1 is ENHRY and CDR2 is SYGVKD. With 3 bases removed from V and 8 bases from J, the gap between germline ends came to 8 bases. The DNA for the CDR3 is TGTGCCATCAGTGACGGGTTGGATGAGCAGTTCTTC. This translates into CAISDGLDEQFF.

J is TRBJ2-1 and V is TRBV11-3; D may be TRBD1 or TRBD2 (5 bases each). Per germline, CDR1 SGHNT and CDR2 YENEEA. V was clipped by 5 bases and J by 9 bases, with 14 bases between them. This CDR3 comprises 13 residues. The CDR3, as DNA: TGTGCCAGCAGCCCAGGGACGTTGGGTGAGCAGTTCTTC. It is translated as CASSPGTLGEQFF.

This clonotype was seen ten or more times. This chain links TRBV20-1 with TRBJ2-1, with TRBD2 matching 10 bases. This CDR3 contains 13 residues. Germline trimming cut 5 bases from V and 9 bases from J; bases unmatched to any gene: 7. Per germline, CDR1 DFQATT and CDR2 SNEGSKA (reference sequence). The CDR3 sequence: CSAPSGRGLEQFF. CDR3 DNA: TGCAGTGCTCCTAGCGGGAGAGGCCTTGAGCAGTTCTTC.

V usage is TRBV6-5 and J usage is TRBJ1-5; D not resolved. Germline V gives CDR1 MNHEY, CDR2 SVGAGI. This CDR3 has 14 amino acids. V gave up 2 bases and J gave up 6 bases, with 11 bases separating them. In nucleotides, the CDR3 is TGTGCCAGCAGTTACGCACGGGCGGTTCAGCCCCAGCATTTT. It translates to CASSYARAVQPQHF.

This clonotype has only a few counts. This rearrangement joins TRBV6-2 or TRBV6-3 to TRBJ1-1, with TRBD1 as a possible D gene (6 bases). The CDR3 totals 14 residues. Trimming stripped 5 bases from V and 8 bases from J, with 18 bases between. Germline CDR1 MNHEY, CDR2 SVGEGT. The CDR3 loop is CASSPQDSPREAFF. CDR3 in DNA: TGTGCCAGCAGTCCCCAGGACAGTCCCAGAGAAGCTTTCTTT.

This sequence joins TRBV6-2 or TRBV6-3 and TRBJ2-1; D unclear. V was cut by 8 bases and J by 3 bases, with 14 bases left in between. From germline, CDR1 is MNHEY and CDR2 SVGEGT. This CDR3 spans 14 amino acids. DNA for the CDR3: TGTGCCAGCGCCCATGCGGAGAACTACAATGAGCAGTTCTTC. Translating it yields CASAHAENYNEQFF.

J is TRBJ2-2 and V is TRBV3-1, with 7 bases matching TRBD1. J gave up 4 bases and V 4 bases, and 9 bases lay outside the gene matches. The CDR3 loop spans 16 amino acids. Germline CDR1 and CDR2: LGHDT and YNNKEL (reference sequence). The CDR3 loop reads CASSPPDRSITGELFF. The DNA for the CDR3 is TGTGCCAGCAGCCCACCGGACAGGTCAATCACCGGGGAGCTGTTTTTT.

This clonotype was detected many times. The J gene is TRBJ1-3, the V gene TRBV6-5; D is undetermined. V dropped 0 bases and J dropped 4 bases, with 7 bases sitting between them. The CDR3 is 14 amino acids. CDR1 MNHEY and CDR2 SVGAGI come from the germline V gene. The CDR3 loop is CASSYSINGNTIYF. In nucleotides, the CDR3 is TGTGCCAGCAGTTACTCGATTAACGGAAACACCATATATTTT.

This clonotype was seen more than once but under ten times. V and J are TRBV20-1 and TRBJ2-7; D not resolved. Germline V lookup: CDR1 DFQATT, CDR2 SNEGSKA (reference sequence). V was clipped by 2 bases and J by 7 bases, with 18 bases between them. The CDR3 loop spans 14 amino acids. CDR3 in DNA: TGCAGTGCTAGAAATCTGTTGTCGTCTGTGGAGCAGTACTTC. It encodes CSARNLLSSVEQYF.

The J gene is TRBJ2-1, the V gene TRBV11-2, with 9 bases identical to TRBD1. The CDR3 length is 15 residues. J lost 8 bases, V lost 5 bases, and 10 bases had no gene match. Germline V CDR1 and CDR2: SGHAT, FQNNGV. CDR3 amino acids: CASSGPGQGSYEQFF. CDR3 nucleotides: TGTGCCAGCAGCGGACCGGGACAGGGATCCTATGAGCAGTTCTTC.

The chain uses TRBV7-3 and TRBJ2-6; 8 bases fit TRBD2. Germline V gives CDR1 SGHTA, CDR2 FQGTGA. With 2 bases clipped from V and 0 bases from J, the junction kept 6 bases outside the gene matches. This CDR3 region has 18 residues. The DNA for the CDR3 is TGTGCCAGCAGCTTAGGAACTAGCGGTCCCTCTGGGGCCAACGTCCTGACTTTC. This translates into CASSLGTSGPSGANVLTF.

V usage is TRBV7-2 and J usage is TRBJ2-2, with D possibly being TRBD1 (5 bases). Germline CDR1 reads SGHTA; CDR2 reads FQGNSA. This CDR3 has 13 residues. Trimming took off 5 bases at V and 7 bases at J, with 11 bases between the two ends. The CDR3, as DNA: TGTGCCAGCAGCCCCAGGGTTATCGGGGAGCTGTTTTTT. Its protein is CASSPRVIGELFF.

This clonotype has a handful of counts. J is TRBJ2-1 and V is TRBV7-6; the match to TRBD2 covers 12 bases. V trimming: 5 bases; J trimming: 0 bases; junction bases outside the gene matches: 14. The CDR3 is 20 residues long. Germline-derived CDR1 and CDR2 are SGHVS and FNYEAQ. CDR3 bases: TGTGCCAGCAGCCACCCGGTTCCGACTAGCGGGAGTAACTCCTACAATGAGCAGTTCTTC. Protein: CASSHPVPTSGSNSYNEQFF.

This clonotype was picked up a small number of times. The chain recombines TRBV5-6 with TRBJ2-1; 13 positions match TRBD2. Germline values: CDR1 SGHDT, CDR2 YYEEEE. This CDR3 contains 16 residues. With 3 bases clipped from V and 9 bases from J, the junction kept 9 bases outside the gene matches. CDR3 region: CASSSTGTSGKGEQFF. The DNA of the CDR3 is TGTGCCAGCAGCTCGACCGGGACTAGCGGGAAAGGTGAGCAGTTCTTC. The variable domain in full, completed from reference TRBV5-6 and TRBJ2-1, reads DAGVTQSPTHLIKTRGQQVTLRCSPKSGHDTVSWYQQALGQGPQFIFQYYEEEERQRGNFPDRFSGHQFPNYSSELNVNALLLGDSALYLCASSSTGTSGKGEQFFGPGTRLTVL.

This clonotype was detected only a few times. The genes are TRBV12-3 or TRBV12-4 and TRBJ1-5; TRBD1 might be the D (5 bases). V was trimmed by 5 bases and J by 3 bases, leaving 14 bases between them. This CDR3 comprises 15 residues. The CDR3 here is CASSTGTVANQPQHF. In nucleotides, the CDR3 is TGTGCCAGCAGTACCGGGACGGTAGCCAATCAGCCCCAGCATTTT.

The sample holds many counts of this clonotype. V and J are TRBV29-1 and TRBJ2-4; the match to TRBD2 covers 7 bases. The V gene's germline CDR1 is SQVTM and CDR2 ANQGSEA. The CDR3 loop spans 14 amino acids. V shed 6 bases, J shed 6 bases, and the junction held 11 bases outside the gene matches. The CDR3 nucleotides are TGCAGCGTCGGTACCGGGACTATGGGAAACATTCAGTACTTC. Amino acid sequence: CSVGTGTMGNIQYF.